This T cell receptor (beta chain) was obtained from a study of blood T cell repertoires in COVID-19. Study-wide background: The United States, Italy and Spain were the sources of the acute and convalescent COVID-19 samples.

In the authors' methods: Researchers report that nucleated cell counts were estimated from reference gene primer amplification. Method: immunoSEQ multiplex PCR; TCRdb's copy keeps in-frame clones and lacks some. V and J calls and clone size are those listed in that table; D and trimming were worked out from the DNA. In the table there are tens of thousands of clones, around 85% of which are singletons. The clonotype comes from a woman aged 55-70 years with acute or convalescent COVID-19. Sequenced: peripheral blood.

The CDR3 loop reads CASSVDTGGAAGYTF. For the CDR3, the DNA is TGTGCCAGCAGCGTCGATACAGGGGGCGCAGCTGGCTACACCTTC. The chain recombines TRBV9 with TRBJ1-2; 9 bases agree with TRBD1. Germline CDR1 reads SGDLS; CDR2 reads YYNGEE. After removal of 2 bases from V and 7 bases from J, the junction contained 9 bases not matched to a gene. The CDR3 is 15 residues long.